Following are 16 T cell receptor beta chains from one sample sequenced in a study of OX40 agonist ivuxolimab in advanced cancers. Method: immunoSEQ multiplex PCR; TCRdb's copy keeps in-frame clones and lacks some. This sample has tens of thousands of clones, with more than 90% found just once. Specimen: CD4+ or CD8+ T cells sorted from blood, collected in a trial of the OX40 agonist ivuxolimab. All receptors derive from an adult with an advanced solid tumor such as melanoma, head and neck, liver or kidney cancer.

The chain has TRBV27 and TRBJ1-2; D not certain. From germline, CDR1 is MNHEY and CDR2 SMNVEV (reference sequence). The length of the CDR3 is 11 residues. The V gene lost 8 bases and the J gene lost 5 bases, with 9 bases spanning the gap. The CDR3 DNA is TGTGCCAGCCAAGGCAGTTATGGCTACACCTTC. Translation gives CASQGSYGYTF.

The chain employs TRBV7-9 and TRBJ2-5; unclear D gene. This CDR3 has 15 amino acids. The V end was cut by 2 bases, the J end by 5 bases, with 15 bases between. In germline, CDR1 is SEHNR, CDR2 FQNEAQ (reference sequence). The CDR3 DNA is TGTGCCAGCAGCTTATTTGAGAACTTCCTTGAGACCCAGTACTTC. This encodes CASSLFENFLETQYF.

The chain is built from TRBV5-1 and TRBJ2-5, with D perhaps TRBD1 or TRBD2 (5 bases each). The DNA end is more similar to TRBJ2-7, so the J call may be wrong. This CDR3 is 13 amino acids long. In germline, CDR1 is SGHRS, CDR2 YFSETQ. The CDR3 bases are TGCGCCAGCAGCTTGGATTGGGGGTACGAGCAGTACTTC. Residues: CASSLDWGYEQYF.

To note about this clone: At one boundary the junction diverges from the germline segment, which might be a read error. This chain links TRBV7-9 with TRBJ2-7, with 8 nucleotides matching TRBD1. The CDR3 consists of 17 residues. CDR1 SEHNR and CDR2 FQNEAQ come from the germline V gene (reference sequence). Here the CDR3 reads CASGLSFRQGNGYEQYF. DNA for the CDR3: TGTGCCAGCGGCTTGTCCTTTAGACAGGGGAACGGCTACGAGCAGTACTTC.

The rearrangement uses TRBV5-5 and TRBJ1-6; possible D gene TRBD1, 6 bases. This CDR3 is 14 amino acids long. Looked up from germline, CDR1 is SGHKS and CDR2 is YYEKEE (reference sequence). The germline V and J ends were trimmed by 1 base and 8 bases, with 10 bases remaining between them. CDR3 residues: CASSLSGGYSPLHF. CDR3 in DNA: TGTGCCAGCAGCTTGTCCGGGGGCTATTCACCCCTCCACTTT.

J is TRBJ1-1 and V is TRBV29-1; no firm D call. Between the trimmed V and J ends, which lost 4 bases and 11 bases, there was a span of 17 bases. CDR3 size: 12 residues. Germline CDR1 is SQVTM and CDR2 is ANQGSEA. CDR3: CSVVGESAKAFF. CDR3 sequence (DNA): TGCAGCGTTGTTGGCGAATCTGCTAAGGCTTTCTTT. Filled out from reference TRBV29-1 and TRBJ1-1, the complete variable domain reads SAVISQKPSRDICQRGTSLTIQCQVDSQVTMMFWYRQQPGQSLTLIATANQGSEATYESGFVIDKFPISRPNLTFSTLTVSNMSPEDSSIYLCSVVGESAKAFFGQGTRLTVV.

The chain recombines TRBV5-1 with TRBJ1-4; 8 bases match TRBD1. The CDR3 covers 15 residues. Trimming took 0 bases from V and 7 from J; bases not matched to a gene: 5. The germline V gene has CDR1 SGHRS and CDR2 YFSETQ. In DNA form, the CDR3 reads TGCGCCAGCAGCTTGGCAGGGGGCGAATCTGAAAAACTGTTTTTT. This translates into CASSLAGGESEKLFF.

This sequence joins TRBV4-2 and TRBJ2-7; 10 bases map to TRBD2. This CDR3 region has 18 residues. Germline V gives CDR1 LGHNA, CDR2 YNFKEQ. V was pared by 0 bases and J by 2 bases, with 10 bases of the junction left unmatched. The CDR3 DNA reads TGTGCCAGCAGCCAAGAAGTGGGTCTAGCGGGGGAAACCTACGAGCAGTACTTC. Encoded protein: CASSQEVGLAGETYEQYF.

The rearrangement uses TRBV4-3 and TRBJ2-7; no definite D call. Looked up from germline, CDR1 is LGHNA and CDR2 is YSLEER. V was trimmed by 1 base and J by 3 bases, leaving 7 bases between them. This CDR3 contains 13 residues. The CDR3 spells CASSQGHGYEQYF. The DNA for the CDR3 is TGCGCCAGCAGCCAAGGACACGGCTACGAGCAGTACTTC.

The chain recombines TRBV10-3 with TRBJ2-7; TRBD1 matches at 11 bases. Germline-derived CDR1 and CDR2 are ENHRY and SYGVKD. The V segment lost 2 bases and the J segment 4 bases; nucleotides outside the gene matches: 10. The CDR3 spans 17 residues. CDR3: CAISEKTPGTGGYEQYF. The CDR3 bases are TGTGCCATCAGTGAGAAAACTCCGGGGACAGGGGGGTACGAGCAGTACTTC.

The CDR3 bases are TGCAGCGTTGAAGCCCTCACTAGCGGGGGGTACCAAGAGACCCAGTACTTC. This codes for CSVEALTSGGYQETQYF. V gene TRBV29-1 combines with J gene TRBJ2-5; the match to TRBD2 covers 12 bases. The germline CDR1 and CDR2 sequences are SQVTM and ANQGSEA. The trim removed 1 base at V and 0 bases at J, leaving 6 bases unmatched. This CDR3 comprises 17 residues.

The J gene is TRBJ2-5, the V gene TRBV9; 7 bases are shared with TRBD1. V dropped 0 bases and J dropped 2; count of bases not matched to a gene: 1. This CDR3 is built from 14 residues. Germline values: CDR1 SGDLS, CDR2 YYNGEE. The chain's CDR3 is CASSVEGAQETQYF. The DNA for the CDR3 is TGTGCCAGCAGCGTAGAGGGGGCACAAGAGACCCAGTACTTC.

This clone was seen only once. The CDR3 bases are TGCGCCAGCAGCCACGGACAGGGGAACACTGAAGCTTTCTTT. Translated, it gives CASSHGQGNTEAFF. The rearrangement uses TRBV4-1 and TRBJ1-1, with 8 bases lining up with TRBD1. The V gene end was trimmed by 3 bases and the J gene end by 1 base; junction bases not matched to a gene: 1. CDR3 length: 14 amino acids. From germline, CDR1 is MGHRA and CDR2 YSYEKL.

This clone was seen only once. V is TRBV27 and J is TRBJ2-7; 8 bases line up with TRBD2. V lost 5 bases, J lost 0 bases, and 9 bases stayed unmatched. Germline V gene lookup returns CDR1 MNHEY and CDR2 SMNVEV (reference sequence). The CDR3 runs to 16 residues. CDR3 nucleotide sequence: TGTGCCAGCAGTCCCTCGGGAGGGGAGTCCTCCTACGAGCAGTACTTC. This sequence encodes CASSPSGGESSYEQYF.

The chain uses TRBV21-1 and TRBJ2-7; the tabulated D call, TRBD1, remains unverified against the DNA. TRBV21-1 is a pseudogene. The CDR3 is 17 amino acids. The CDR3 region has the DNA TGTGCCAGCAGCACTATGGGACAGGGGATAGGGGACTACGAGCAGTACTTC. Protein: CASSTMGQGIGDYEQYF.

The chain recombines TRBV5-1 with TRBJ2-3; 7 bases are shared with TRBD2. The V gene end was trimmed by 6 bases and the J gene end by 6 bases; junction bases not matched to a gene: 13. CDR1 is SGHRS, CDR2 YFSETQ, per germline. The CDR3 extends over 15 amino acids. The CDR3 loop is CASIPEGLAADTQYF. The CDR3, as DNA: TGCGCCAGCATACCTGAAGGGCTAGCGGCTGATACGCAGTATTTT. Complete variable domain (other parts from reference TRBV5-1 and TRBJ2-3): KAGVTQTPRYLIKTRGQQVTLSCSPISGHRSVSWYQQTPGQGLQFLFEYFSETQRNKGNFPGRFSGRQFSNSRSEMNVSTLELGDSALYLCASIPEGLAADTQYFGPGTRLTVL.